This passage covers 28 T cell receptor beta chains from one sample sequenced in a study of cytomegalovirus exposure and HLA in healthy donors. Some clones are missing from TCRdb's copy, which holds only in-frame ones; the method was immunoSEQ multiplex PCR. The table has approximately 150,000 clones, about 89% seen once. Sequenced sample: PBMCs. The receptors come from a young man in good health and CMV-seropositive.

The genes are TRBV4-1 and TRBJ1-2; D is undetermined. Germline loops: CDR1 MGHRA, CDR2 YSYEKL. This CDR3 region has 12 residues. With 0 bases removed from V and 4 bases from J, the gap between germline ends came to 3 bases. The CDR3 coding sequence is TGCGCCAGCAGCCAAGACAGCTATGGCTACACCTTC. Its translation is CASSQDSYGYTF.

CDR3 DNA: TGTGCCAGCAGCTCCGGACAGGAACCCTATCATGGCTACACCTTC. This codes for CASSSGQEPYHGYTF. The V call is TRBV7-9, the J call TRBJ1-2, with 7 nucleotides matching TRBD1. The length of the CDR3 is 15 residues. The V gene's germline CDR1 is SEHNR and CDR2 FQNEAQ (reference sequence). V dropped 4 bases and J dropped 6; count of bases not matched to a gene: 11.

Only one count was recorded for this clone. The V and J genes are TRBV6-6 and TRBJ1-1; 8 bases match TRBD1. With V trimmed by 5 bases and J by 1 base, 3 bases remained unmatched. Germline loops: CDR1 MNHNY, CDR2 SVGAGI (reference sequence). This CDR3 comprises 14 residues. For the CDR3, the DNA is TGTGCCAGCAGTGAGACAGGGGCGAACACTGAAGCTTTCTTT. As protein: CASSETGANTEAFF.

V and J are TRBV6-4 and TRBJ2-1, with 8 bases that match TRBD2. Unmatched junction bases numbered 12, after V lost 2 bases and J lost 9 bases. The CDR3 loop spans 16 amino acids. Germline loops: CDR1 MRHNA, CDR2 SNTAGT. The CDR3, as DNA: TGTGCCAGCAGTGACAGTCCCGGCGGGGGGTTGGCTGAGCAGTTCTTC. Amino acids: CASSDSPGGGLAEQFF.

V is TRBV4-1 and J is TRBJ2-1; 9 bases map to TRBD1. CDR3 length equals 14 residues. Per germline, CDR1 MGHRA and CDR2 YSYEKL. V lost 4 bases, J lost 7 bases, and 5 bases stayed unmatched. As DNA, the CDR3 is TGCGCCAGCAGCCCTGGGACAGGGTCGAATGAGCAGTTCTTC. This sequence encodes CASSPGTGSNEQFF.

The rearrangement joins TRBV28 to TRBJ2-7; TRBD1 might be the D (6 bases). Trimming shortened V by 5 bases and J by 2 bases, and 16 bases separated the two germline ends. The germline V gene has CDR1 MDHEN and CDR2 SYDVKM. This CDR3 contains 15 residues. The CDR3 loop reads CASSQGRGLAYEQYF. Here the CDR3 DNA reads TGTGCCAGCAGTCAAGGCAGGGGTTTAGCCTACGAGCAGTACTTC.

The rearrangement uses TRBV27 and TRBJ2-7; D is ambiguous. This CDR3 has 13 amino acids. The V gene lost 4 bases and the J gene lost 0 bases, with 7 bases spanning the gap. The germline gives CDR1 MNHEY, CDR2 SMNVEV (reference sequence). Here the CDR3 DNA reads TGTGCCAGCAGTTATCGTAGCTCCTACGAGCAGTACTTC. It is translated as CASSYRSSYEQYF.

The chain employs TRBV28 and TRBJ2-1; the match to TRBD2 covers 12 bases. Germline V gene sequence: CDR1 MDHEN, CDR2 SYDVKM. Trimming cost V 5 bases and J 7 bases; bases outside gene matches: 12. The CDR3 is made up of 17 amino acids. The CDR3 DNA follows: TGTGCCAGCAGTAGCCTAGCGGGAGGGCCTAAGGATAATGAGCAGTTCTTC. Amino acids: CASSSLAGGPKDNEQFF.

This rearrangement joins TRBV5-4 to TRBJ1-1, with 8 bases aligning to TRBD1. V shed 4 bases, J shed 3 bases, and the junction held 5 bases outside the gene matches. CDR3 size: 14 residues. Germline CDR1 is SGHNT and CDR2 is YYREEE (reference sequence). CDR3 sequence (DNA): TGTGCCAGCAGCCGGACAGGGAGGGACACTGAAGCTTTCTTT. Encoded protein: CASSRTGRDTEAFF.

The chain combines TRBV29-1 with TRBJ2-3; TRBD1 agrees at 7 bases. The CDR3 is 14 residues long. Looked up from germline, CDR1 is SQVTM and CDR2 is ANQGSEA. V shed 4 bases and J 4 bases; nucleotides not matched to a gene: 8. CDR3 nucleotide sequence: TGCAGCGTTGTATCAGGGGGTCTATCAGATACGCAGTATTTT. Its protein is CSVVSGGLSDTQYF.

This chain uses TRBV6-5 with TRBJ1-1; possibly TRBD1 for D (5 bases). Trimming pared 8 bases from V and 5 bases from J, leaving 15 bases between. Germline assignment: CDR1 MNHEY and CDR2 SVGAGI. The CDR3 contains 13 residues. The CDR3 DNA sequence: TGTGCCAGCCGGACACCTGGGGGGACTGAAGCTTTCTTT. Protein: CASRTPGGTEAFF.

DNA for the CDR3: TGTGCCAGCAGCTCCCGGTGGAACACTGAAGCTTTCTTT. It specifies CASSSRWNTEAFF. V usage is TRBV7-9 and J usage is TRBJ1-1; D is unclear. Germline V gene data show CDR1 as SEHNR and CDR2 as FQNEAQ (reference sequence). The CDR3 loop spans 13 amino acids. The V and J ends lost 4 bases and 1 base respectively, with 7 bases between them.

The chain couples TRBV7-2 to TRBJ2-7; TRBD2 aligns across 7 bases. Germline V gene data show CDR1 as SGHTA and CDR2 as FQGNSA. Trimming cost V 0 bases and J 0 bases; bases outside gene matches: 2. This CDR3 is built from 15 residues. CDR3 nucleotides: TGTGCCAGCAGCTTAGCGGGAGGGTTCTCCTACGAGCAGTACTTC. Amino acids: CASSLAGGFSYEQYF.

V and J are TRBV27 and TRBJ2-7; 7 bases align to TRBD1. J was trimmed by 1 base and V by 2 bases; bases with no gene match: 2. This CDR3 region has 14 residues. Germline assignment: CDR1 MNHEY and CDR2 SMNVEV (reference sequence). CDR3 nucleotides: TGTGCCAGCAGTTTAAGGGGACAGTCCTACGAGCAGTACTTC. This translates into CASSLRGQSYEQYF.

The chain uses TRBV15 and TRBJ2-7, with TRBD1 matching 9 bases. CDR1 is LNHNV, CDR2 YYDKDF, per germline (reference sequence). V trimming: 3 bases; J trimming: 6 bases; junction bases outside the gene matches: 6. CDR3 length: 14 residues. The CDR3 DNA follows: TGTGCCACCAGCAGGGGACAGGGAGTTGGCGAGCAGTACTTC. Translation: CATSRGQGVGEQYF.

J is TRBJ1-5 and V is TRBV27, with D perhaps matching TRBD1 (6 bases). V was shortened by 5 bases and J by 7 bases, with 12 bases between the two germline ends. The CDR3 is 13 amino acids. Looked up from germline, CDR1 is MNHEY and CDR2 is SMNVEV (reference sequence). Written as DNA, the CDR3 is TGTGCCAGCAGTGAGCCGGGGGGCCAGCCCCAGCATTTT. Its protein is CASSEPGGQPQHF.

The chain links TRBV6-5 to TRBJ1-1; the D is unclear. V was clipped by 4 bases and J by 4 bases, with 16 bases between them. This CDR3 contains 15 residues. The germline V gene has CDR1 MNHEY and CDR2 SVGAGI. The CDR3 DNA reads TGTGCCAGCAGTTTCTCCAACCCTCCCGGCACTGAAGCTTTCTTT. This sequence encodes CASSFSNPPGTEAFF.

This chain joins TRBV28 and TRBJ2-7; 8 bases map to TRBD2. The trim removed 8 bases at V and 4 bases at J, leaving 7 bases unmatched. The V gene's germline CDR1 is MDHEN and CDR2 SYDVKM. The CDR3 covers 13 residues. The CDR3 loop is CASFSGMGYEQYF. CDR3 sequence (DNA): TGTGCCAGCTTTAGCGGGATGGGGTACGAGCAGTACTTC.

The V and J genes are TRBV5-6 and TRBJ1-3, with D uncertain. Trimming cost V 1 base and J 1 base, with 6 bases left between them. Germline V gene sequence: CDR1 SGHDT, CDR2 YYEEEE. The CDR3 is 14 amino acids. CDR3 sequence reads: CASSLRVSGNTIYF. CDR3 sequence (DNA): TGTGCCAGCAGCTTGCGGGTATCTGGAAACACCATATATTTT. Looking up the rest from reference TRBV5-6 and TRBJ1-3 gives the full variable domain: DAGVTQSPTHLIKTRGQQVTLRCSPKSGHDTVSWYQQALGQGPQFIFQYYEEEERQRGNFPDRFSGHQFPNYSSELNVNALLLGDSALYLCASSLRVSGNTIYFGEGSWLTVV.

The chain employs TRBV7-9 and TRBJ2-7, with 8 positions matching TRBD1. CDR3 size: 14 residues. J gave up 3 bases and V 6 bases, and 7 bases lay outside the gene matches. The V gene's germline CDR1 is SEHNR and CDR2 FQNEAQ (reference sequence). Here the CDR3 reads CASRRMGQDYEQYF. The CDR3 DNA reads TGTGCCAGCAGACGTATGGGACAGGACTACGAGCAGTACTTC.

The chain couples TRBV25-1 to TRBJ2-1; possible D gene TRBD1, 6 bases. V lost 7 bases, J lost 2 bases, and 12 bases lay in between. This CDR3 has 14 residues. Germline loops: CDR1 MGHDK, CDR2 SYGVNS. CDR3 sequence (DNA): TGTGCCAGCACTGCAGGGGTGGCCTACAATGAGCAGTTCTTC. It encodes CASTAGVAYNEQFF.

The chain's CDR3 is CASSRSGSHNEQFF. For the CDR3, the DNA is TGCGCCAGCAGCCGTAGCGGGTCCCACAATGAGCAGTTCTTC. V and J are TRBV4-3 and TRBJ2-1, with 7 bases identical to TRBD2. The CDR3 extends over 14 amino acids. V lost 4 bases to trimming and J lost 5 bases; unmatched junction nucleotides: 5. CDR1 and CDR2 (germline): LGHNA, YSLEER.

For this clone: At one boundary the junction diverges from the germline segment, which might be a read error. CDR3 DNA: TGTGCCAGCACCTTGGGACTCTACGAGCAGTACTTC. It encodes CASTLGLYEQYF. This rearrangement joins TRBV5-5 to TRBJ2-7, with D possibly matching TRBD2 (6 bases). The germline gives CDR1 SGHKS, CDR2 YYEKEE (reference sequence). This CDR3 is 12 amino acids long.

This clone occurred a few times. This chain links TRBV6-4 with TRBJ2-3; TRBD2 aligns across 9 bases. J was trimmed by 1 base and V by 0 bases; bases with no gene match: 5. Looked up from germline, CDR1 is MRHNA and CDR2 is SNTAGT. The CDR3 runs 17 residues. The CDR3 bases are TGTGCCAGCAGTGACTCGAGTTCTAGCGGGGGCACAGATACGCAGTATTTT. Its translation is CASSDSSSSGGTDTQYF.

This clone has more than one count but fewer than ten. The V call is TRBV7-6, the J call TRBJ1-6; D is unresolved. Germline V gives CDR1 SGHVS, CDR2 FNYEAQ. Trimming took 0 bases from V and 5 from J, leaving 11 bases between them. CDR3 length: 16 amino acids. In DNA form, the CDR3 reads TGTGCCAGCAGCTTAGCAGTGCGGGCTCATAATTCACCCCTCCACTTT. This sequence encodes CASSLAVRAHNSPLHF. Based on the CDR3 plus reference TRBV7-6 and TRBJ1-6, the full variable domain is GAGVSQSPRYKVTKRGQDVALRCDPISGHVSLYWYRQALGQGPEFLTYFNYEAQQDKSGLPNDRFSAERPEGSISTLTIQRTEQRDSAMYRCASSLAVRAHNSPLHFGNGTRLTVT.

The J gene is TRBJ2-7, the V gene TRBV7-9, with a possible D match to TRBD2 (5 bases). The CDR3 has 13 residues. Germline loops: CDR1 SEHNR, CDR2 FQNEAQ (reference sequence). V dropped 0 bases and J dropped 2 bases, with 5 bases sitting between them. CDR3 amino acids: CASSLAEAYEQYF. The CDR3 DNA follows: TGTGCCAGCAGCTTAGCGGAGGCCTACGAGCAGTACTTC. Full variable domain (outside the CDR3, taken from reference TRBV7-9 and TRBJ2-7): DTGVSQNPRHKITKRGQNVTFRCDPISEHNRLYWYRQTLGQGPEFLTYFQNEAQLEKSRLLSDRFSAERPKGSFSTLEIQRTEQGDSAMYLCASSLAEAYEQYFGPGTRLTVT.

The chain carries TRBV9 and TRBJ1-1; a possible D gene is TRBD1 (6 bases). Germline loops: CDR1 SGDLS, CDR2 YYNGEE. The CDR3 runs to 15 residues. The V end lost 0 bases, the J end lost 5 bases, and 14 bases lay between the germline ends. This chain's CDR3 is CASSVGGGWGTEAFF. The CDR3 region has the DNA TGTGCCAGCAGCGTAGGGGGGGGCTGGGGGACTGAAGCTTTCTTT.

The chain has TRBV9 and TRBJ2-7; 10 bases agree with TRBD1. J was trimmed by 4 bases and V by 4 bases; bases with no gene match: 8. Germline V gene data show CDR1 as SGDLS and CDR2 as YYNGEE. This CDR3 is built from 15 residues. The CDR3 region is CASSLGTGEGYEQYF. CDR3 DNA: TGTGCCAGCAGCCTAGGGACAGGGGAAGGGTACGAGCAGTACTTC.